These T cell receptor beta chains were read from a single sample in a study of T cell changes during pregnancy in multiple sclerosis. Assay: immunoSEQ multiplex PCR; the TCRdb copy retains only in-frame clones and omits some. There are about 50,000 clones in the sample; more than 90% occur only once, and 0.37% lies in the top ten. The sample in question was CD4+ T cells from peripheral blood mononuclear cells, obtained before pregnancy. These receptors originate from a female donor with multiple sclerosis, enrolled in a pregnancy study. Both conserved end residues are part of each CDR3.

>TRBJ1-5|TRBV2
CASSRIPGQGQPQHF
>TRBJ2-7|TRBV11-2
CASSLAGSSGAAWYEQYF
>TRBJ1-2|TRBV7-2
CASSGPGEGYGYTF
>TRBJ1-2|TRBV28
CASSNRQGANYGYTF
>TRBJ2-3|TRBV4-3
CASSQVLAGALTDTQYF
>TRBJ1-1|TRBV7-6
CASSSGGAALNTEAFF
>TRBJ2-7|TRBV15
CATSRDSGQYF
>TRBJ2-3|TRBV11-2
CASSLDRVGGDTQYF
>TRBJ2-5|TRBV2
CASRGQGRETQYF
>TRBJ2-1|TRBV10-3
CAIRGTSGGNEQFF
>TRBJ2-1|TRBV5-4
CASSLGRASSYNEQFF
>TRBJ2-3|TRBV6-6
CASSYLGLADTQYF
>TRBJ1-3|TRBV30
CAWSVRRGSGNTIYF
>TRBJ2-7|TRBV6-6
CASSYSPLEQYF
>TRBJ2-1|TRBV5-4
CASSPPAGGRNEQFF
>TRBJ2-7|TRBV28
CASSLFGQLYEQYF
>TRBJ1-4|TRBV19
CATSQGTTTNEKLFF
>TRBJ2-1|TRBV21-1
CASTRAGENHYNEQFF
>TRBJ2-1|TRBV28
CASSFRLAGEYEQFF
>TRBJ2-2|TRBV19
CASSHSRLAGNTGELFF
>TRBJ1-2|TRBV6-6
CASSYWGRVDYGYTF
>TRBJ2-3|TRBV7-8
CASSRQGIDTQYF
>TRBJ2-6|TRBV19
CASSNPSISGANVLTF
>TRBJ1-1|TRBV5-1
CANSLSGYVTEAFF
>TRBJ1-1|TRBV29-1
CSVGPTGGLTEAFF
>TRBJ1-1|TRBV9
CASSVVNHLAFF
>TRBJ2-2|TRBV4-1
CASSQRENTGELFF
>TRBJ2-3|TRBV5-8
CATLLSGLDNTDTQYF
>TRBJ2-7|TRBV7-6
CASSLLGQGRSSYEQYF
>TRBJ2-5|TRBV7-7
CASSAGETQYF
>TRBJ2-5|TRBV2
CASRQGGGGPGTQYF
>TRBJ1-2|TRBV30
CARGRVQGYTF
>TRBJ2-5|TRBV28
CASSLMGLAGGGKTQYF
>TRBJ2-1|TRBV30
CAWRAGTSVTLDLNEQFF
>TRBJ2-2|TRBV19
CASDGLTNTGELFF
>TRBJ2-1|TRBV15
CATSRVRLAGDNEQFF
>TRBJ1-2|TRBV28
CASSPGHLSGYGYTF
>TRBJ1-1|TRBV2
CAMKDRAGAEAFF
>TRBJ2-2|TRBV27
CASSLLRRGLVTGELFF
>TRBJ2-5|TRBV29-1
CSVTGLAGFETQYF
>TRBJ2-7|TRBV30
CAWRVGHGYEQYF
>TRBJ2-1|TRBV5-1
CASSLVGRGEFF
>TRBJ2-3|TRBV18
CASSPQGARSDTQYF
>TRBJ2-5|TRBV6-1
CASGGGGVETQYF
>TRBJ2-7|TRBV5-8
CASSLGIQTYYEQYF
>TRBJ1-5|TRBV5-8
CASRQTGTRQPQHF
>TRBJ2-3|TRBV5-1
CASSFSASTDTQYF
>TRBJ1-1|TRBV18
CASSQGEDTEAFF
>TRBJ2-7|TRBV5-1
CASSRGQGTYEQYF
>TRBJ2-7|TRBV7-6
CASSPGGSSYEQYF
>TRBJ1-2|TRBV9
CASSAGTGVGYTF
>TRBJ2-3|TRBV19
CASSPGYTDTQYF
>TRBJ2-5|TRBV7-2
CASSRTSGGGAQYF
>TRBJ2-7|TRBV5-8
CASSLGTGISYEQYF
>TRBJ2-2|TRBV7-9
CASSFGQFVNTGELFF
>TRBJ1-1|TRBV20-1
CSIKAGRAFF
>TRBJ2-1|TRBV11-2
CASSVIFGSYNEQFF